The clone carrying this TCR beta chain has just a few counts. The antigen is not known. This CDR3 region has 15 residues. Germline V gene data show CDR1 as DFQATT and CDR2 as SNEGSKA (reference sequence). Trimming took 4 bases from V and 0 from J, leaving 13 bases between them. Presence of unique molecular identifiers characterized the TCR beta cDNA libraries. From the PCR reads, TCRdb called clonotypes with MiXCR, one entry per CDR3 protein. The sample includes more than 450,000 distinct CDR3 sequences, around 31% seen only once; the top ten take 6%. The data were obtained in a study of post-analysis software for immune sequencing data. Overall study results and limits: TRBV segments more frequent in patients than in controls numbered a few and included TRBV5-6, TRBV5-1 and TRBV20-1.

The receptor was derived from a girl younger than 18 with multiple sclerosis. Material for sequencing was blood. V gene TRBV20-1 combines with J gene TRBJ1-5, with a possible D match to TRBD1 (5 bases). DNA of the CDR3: TGCAGTGCTATACCAAACAGGAATAGCAATCAGCCCCAGCATTTT. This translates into CSAIPNRNSNQPQHF.